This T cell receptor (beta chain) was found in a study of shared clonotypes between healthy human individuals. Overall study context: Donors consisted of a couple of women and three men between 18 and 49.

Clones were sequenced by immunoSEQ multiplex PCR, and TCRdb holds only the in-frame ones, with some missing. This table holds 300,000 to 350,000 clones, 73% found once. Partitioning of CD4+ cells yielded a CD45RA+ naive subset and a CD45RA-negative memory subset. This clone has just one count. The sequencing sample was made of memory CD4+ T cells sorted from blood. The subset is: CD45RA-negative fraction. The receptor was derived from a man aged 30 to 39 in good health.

The CDR3: CASSLSYSYNEQFF. In DNA, the CDR3 is TGTGCCAGCAGTTTAAGCTACTCCTACAATGAGCAGTTCTTC. The chain is built from TRBV27 and TRBJ2-1, with D unresolved. The CDR3 consists of 14 residues. Trimming removed 2 bases from V and 0 bases from J, with 5 bases in between. CDR1 and CDR2 (germline): MNHEY, SMNVEV (reference sequence).